This T cell receptor (beta chain) appears in the sequencing data of a study of T cell repertoires in cytomegalovirus infection. This CDR3 is 15 amino acids long. V gave up 6 bases and J gave up 1 base, with 12 bases separating them. TCRdb called the reads again in MiXCR, with one record for every CDR3 protein. The data show about 260,000 distinct CDR3 sequences, with roughly 13% seen just once and roughly 8.7% held by the top ten. This clonotype was counted a few times. Sequenced material: PBMCs. V usage is TRBV12-3 or TRBV12-4 and J usage is TRBJ2-2; tentative D call: TRBD2 (6 bases). The clonotype originates from a human donor in good health (CMV status not recorded). Some clones in this sample may be carry-over from other donors' samples. The CDR3 protein is CASRLAGRNTGELFF. The CDR3 DNA reads TGTGCCAGCAGACTAGCAGGAAGGAACACCGGGGAGCTGTTTTTT.